These 17 T cell receptor beta chains originate from one sample sequenced in a study of shared clonotypes between healthy human individuals. Profiled with immunoSEQ multiplex PCR; TCRdb holds only in-frame clones, not every one. Here the sample spans about 2 million clones, about 95% being singletons. Terminally differentiated effector memory CD45RA+ cells were excluded by CCR7 positive selection of CD45RO-negative cells. Source material: naive CD8+ T cells sorted from blood. The receptors were sampled from a man between 18 and 29 years old in good health.

This clone was recorded only once. The rearrangement joins TRBV7-3 to TRBJ2-1; tentatively, D is TRBD1 (6 bases). Germline V CDR1 and CDR2: SGHTA, FQGTGA. The CDR3 consists of 13 residues. V was trimmed by 2 bases and J by 9 bases, leaving 11 bases between them. The CDR3 reads CASSLGEGVEQFF. CDR3 bases: TGTGCCAGCAGCTTAGGTGAGGGGGTTGAGCAGTTCTTC.

V usage is TRBV27 and J usage is TRBJ1-5, with D unresolved. The CDR3 contains 15 residues. Germline values: CDR1 MNHEY, CDR2 SMNVEV (reference sequence). V was pared by 3 bases and J by 5 bases, with 14 bases between. This CDR3 is CASSFVGPKHQPQHF. Written as DNA, the CDR3 is TGTGCCAGCAGTTTCGTCGGTCCAAAGCATCAGCCCCAGCATTTT.

The CDR3 here is CASSVVRTSDYNEQFF. The CDR3 nucleotides read TGTGCCAGCAGCGTTGTTAGGACTAGCGACTACAATGAGCAGTTCTTC. The V call is TRBV7-9, the J call TRBJ2-1, with 9 bases identical to TRBD2. This CDR3 contains 16 residues. Trimming at V came to 5 bases and at J to 3 bases, leaving 8 bases not matched to a gene. Germline V gene lookup returns CDR1 SEHNR and CDR2 FQNEAQ (reference sequence).

V gene TRBV14 combines with J gene TRBJ2-3; no clear D. V lost 1 base, J lost 3 bases, and 11 bases lay in between. The CDR3 consists of 15 residues. The germline V gene has CDR1 SGHDN and CDR2 FVKESK. The CDR3 sequence is CASSQVEGWTDTQYF. CDR3 DNA: TGTGCCAGCAGCCAAGTGGAAGGTTGGACAGATACGCAGTATTTT.

The rearrangement links TRBV7-9 to TRBJ2-2; 9 bases map to TRBD2. This CDR3 is built from 16 residues. Germline values: CDR1 SEHNR, CDR2 FQNEAQ (reference sequence). V shed 2 bases and J 5 bases; nucleotides not matched to a gene: 6. The CDR3 DNA follows: TGTGCCAGCAGCTTAAGGGGACTAGCAGTTACCGGGGAGCTGTTTTTT. Residues: CASSLRGLAVTGELFF.

The chain combines TRBV4-1 with TRBJ1-4; no clear D. The germline V gene encodes CDR1 MGHRA and CDR2 YSYEKL. The CDR3 extends over 14 amino acids. V lost 0 bases and J lost 11, with 13 bases in between. The CDR3 loop is CASSQDGVGNKLFF. In nucleotides, the CDR3 is TGCGCCAGCAGCCAAGATGGAGTAGGGAACAAACTGTTTTTT.

The genes are TRBV12-5 and TRBJ1-2, with TRBD1 matching 9 bases. The CDR3 spans 16 residues. Germline V gene data show CDR1 as LGHNT and CDR2 as FRNRAP. V lost 3 bases and J lost 8; bases outside the gene matches: 13. The CDR3 sequence is CASGLVGQGPIKGYTF. As DNA, the CDR3 is TGTGCTAGTGGTTTAGTCGGACAGGGGCCTATTAAGGGCTACACCTTC.

The chain recombines TRBV27 with TRBJ1-1, with D maybe TRBD1 (6 bases). Germline CDR1 is MNHEY and CDR2 is SMNVEV (reference sequence). V was clipped by 4 bases and J by 6 bases, with 15 bases between them. This CDR3 region has 14 residues. DNA for the CDR3: TGTGCCAGCAGTTCCTACAGGGTAAACGCTGAAGCTTTCTTT. This translates into CASSSYRVNAEAFF.

J is TRBJ1-1 and V is TRBV7-9, with 8 bases lining up with TRBD1. Germline assignment: CDR1 SEHNR and CDR2 FQNEAQ (reference sequence). The J segment lost 3 bases and the V segment lost 8 bases, leaving 2 bases of the junction unmatched. The CDR3 consists of 12 residues. CDR3 in amino acids: CASGQGDTEAFF. The CDR3 nucleotides are TGTGCCAGCGGACAGGGCGACACTGAAGCTTTCTTT.

V usage is TRBV11-2 and J usage is TRBJ2-7, with D perhaps TRBD1 or TRBD2 (5 bases each). With 4 bases removed from V and 5 bases from J, the gap between germline ends came to 18 bases. The CDR3 contains 15 residues. Germline V gives CDR1 SGHAT, CDR2 FQNNGV. Here the CDR3 DNA reads TGTGCCAGCAGCTCCTGGGACGCCTTAATGAACGAGCAGTACTTC. Its translation is CASSSWDALMNEQYF.

This clone came up once. The chain couples TRBV6-1 to TRBJ1-5, with D perhaps matching TRBD1 (6 bases). The CDR3 contains 17 residues. With 4 bases removed from V and 4 bases from J, the gap between germline ends came to 20 bases. Per germline, CDR1 MNHNS and CDR2 SASEGT. The CDR3 DNA is TGTGCCAGCAGTGGGGGGGGCAGGGGCGCGGGGAATCAGCCCCAGCATTTT. It specifies CASSGGGRGAGNQPQHF.

With regard to this clone: This specimen includes other DNA sequences encoding the same CDR3. The CDR3 nucleotides read TGCGCCAGCAGCTTGGGCTACTCCTACGAGCAGTACTTC. Encoded protein: CASSLGYSYEQYF. The chain combines TRBV5-1 with TRBJ2-7, with no clear D. Trimming removed 0 bases at V and 0 bases at J, with 4 bases between. The length of the CDR3 is 13 residues. The germline gives CDR1 SGHRS, CDR2 YFSETQ. The full variable domain, in which reference TRBV5-1 and TRBJ2-7 provide the parts outside the CDR3, is KAGVTQTPRYLIKTRGQQVTLSCSPISGHRSVSWYQQTPGQGLQFLFEYFSETQRNKGNFPGRFSGRQFSNSRSEMNVSTLELGDSALYLCASSLGYSYEQYFGPGTRLTVT.

The J gene is TRBJ2-1, the V gene TRBV2; D is possibly TRBD2 (6 bases). The CDR3 runs to 15 residues. Trimming left V 1 base short and J 7 bases short, with 14 bases between. CDR1 is SNHLY and CDR2 is FYNNEI in the germline V gene. The CDR3 protein is CASSEDSEGLNEQFF. The CDR3 nucleotides read TGTGCCAGCAGTGAAGACAGCGAAGGACTAAATGAGCAGTTCTTC.

This chain connects TRBV6-1 to TRBJ2-3; the D gene is possibly TRBD1 (6 bases). The V and J ends lost 3 bases and 2 bases respectively, with 6 bases between them. The CDR3 is 13 residues long. CDR1 MNHNS and CDR2 SASEGT come from the germline V gene. CDR3 coding DNA: TGTGCCAGCAGTGAGGGGGCCACAGATACGCAGTATTTT. Translated, it gives CASSEGATDTQYF.

Comments on this clone: Other nucleotide sequences in the sample specify the same CDR3. The chain uses TRBV27 and TRBJ2-2; D gene ambiguous. The germline V gene encodes CDR1 MNHEY and CDR2 SMNVEV (reference sequence). The CDR3 totals 13 residues. The V gene lost 3 bases and the J gene lost 6 bases, with 8 bases spanning the gap. The CDR3 coding sequence is TGTGCCAGCAGTTTTTTGGGGTCCGGGGAGCTGTTTTTT. This gives the protein CASSFLGSGELFF.

Concerning this clone itself: The same CDR3 is also encoded by other DNA sequences in this sample. This rearrangement joins TRBV28 to TRBJ1-2; D possibly corresponds to TRBD1 (5 bases). Germline V lookup: CDR1 MDHEN, CDR2 SYDVKM. V was cut by 3 bases and J by 8 bases, with 10 bases left in between. CDR3 length equals 12 residues. The CDR3 sequence: CASSLYGGGYTF. DNA of the CDR3: TGTGCCAGCAGTTTGTATGGGGGAGGCTACACCTTC.

The rearrangement links TRBV11-2 to TRBJ2-1; TRBD1 matches 9 bases. Germline values: CDR1 SGHAT, CDR2 FQNNGV. This CDR3 is 15 amino acids long. V gave up 5 bases and J gave up 2 bases; unmatched junction bases: 4. CDR3 nucleotides: TGTGCCAGCAGCCCCGGGACAGGGACCTACAATGAGCAGTTCTTC. This encodes CASSPGTGTYNEQFF. The full variable domain, rest sourced from reference TRBV11-2 and TRBJ2-1, is EAGVAQSPRYKIIEKRQSVAFWCNPISGHATLYWYQQILGQGPKLLIQFQNNGVVDDSQLPKDRFSAERLKGVDSTLKIQPAKLEDSAVYLCASSPGTGTYNEQFFGPGTRLTVL.